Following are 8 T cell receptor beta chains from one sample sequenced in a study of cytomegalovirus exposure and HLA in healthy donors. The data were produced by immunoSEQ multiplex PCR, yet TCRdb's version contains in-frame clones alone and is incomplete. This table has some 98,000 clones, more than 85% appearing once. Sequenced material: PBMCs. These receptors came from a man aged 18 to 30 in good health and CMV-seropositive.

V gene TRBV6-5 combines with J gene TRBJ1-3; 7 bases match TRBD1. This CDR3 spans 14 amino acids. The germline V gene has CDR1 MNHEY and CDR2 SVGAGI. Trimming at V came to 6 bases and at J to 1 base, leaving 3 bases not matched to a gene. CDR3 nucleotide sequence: TGTGCCAGCAGCCCGACAGGGTCTGGAAACACCATATATTTT. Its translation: CASSPTGSGNTIYF.

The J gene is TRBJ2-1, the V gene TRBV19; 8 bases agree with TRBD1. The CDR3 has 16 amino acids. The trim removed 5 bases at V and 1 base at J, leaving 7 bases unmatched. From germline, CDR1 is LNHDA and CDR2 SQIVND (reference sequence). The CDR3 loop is CASSRTGGISYNEQFF. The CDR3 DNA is TGTGCCAGTAGTCGCACAGGGGGTATATCCTACAATGAGCAGTTCTTC.

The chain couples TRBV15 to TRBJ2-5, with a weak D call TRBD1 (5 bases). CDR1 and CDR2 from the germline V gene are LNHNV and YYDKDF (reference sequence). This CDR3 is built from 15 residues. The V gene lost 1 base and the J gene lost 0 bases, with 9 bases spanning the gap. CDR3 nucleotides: TGTGCCACCAGCAGAGGAACAGGAGACCAAGAGACCCAGTACTTC. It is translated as CATSRGTGDQETQYF.

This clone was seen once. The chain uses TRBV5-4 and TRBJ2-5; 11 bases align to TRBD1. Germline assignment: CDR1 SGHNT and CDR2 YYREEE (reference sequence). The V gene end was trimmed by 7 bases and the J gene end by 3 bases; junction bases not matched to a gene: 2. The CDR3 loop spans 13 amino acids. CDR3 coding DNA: TGTGCCAGCTCGGGACAGGGGGAAGAGACCCAGTACTTC. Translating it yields CASSGQGEETQYF.

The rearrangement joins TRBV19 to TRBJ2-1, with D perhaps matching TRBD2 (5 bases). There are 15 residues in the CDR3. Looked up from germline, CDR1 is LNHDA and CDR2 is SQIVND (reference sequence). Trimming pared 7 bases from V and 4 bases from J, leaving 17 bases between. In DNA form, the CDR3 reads TGTGCCAGTACCAAAGGACCAACTAGATACAATGAGCAGTTCTTC. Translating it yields CASTKGPTRYNEQFF.

The CDR3 DNA sequence: TGTGCCAGTAGTACAGGGACTTACACTGAAGCTTTCTTT. Translation gives CASSTGTYTEAFF. The V call is TRBV19, the J call TRBJ1-1; possible D gene TRBD1, 5 bases. Germline-derived CDR1 and CDR2 are LNHDA and SQIVND (reference sequence). The CDR3 contains 13 residues. V gave up 4 bases and J gave up 3 bases, with 9 bases separating them.

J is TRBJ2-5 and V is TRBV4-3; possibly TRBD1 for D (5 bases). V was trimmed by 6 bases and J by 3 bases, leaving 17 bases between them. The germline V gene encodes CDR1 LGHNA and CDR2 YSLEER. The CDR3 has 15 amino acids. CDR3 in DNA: TGCGCCAGCAGTCACACAGGTAGAAGGGAAGAGACCCAGTACTTC. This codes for CASSHTGRREETQYF.

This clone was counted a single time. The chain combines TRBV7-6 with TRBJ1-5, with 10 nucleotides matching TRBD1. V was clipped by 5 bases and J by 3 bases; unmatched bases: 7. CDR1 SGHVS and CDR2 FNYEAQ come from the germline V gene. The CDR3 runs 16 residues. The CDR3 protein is CASSPLGQGNNQPQHF. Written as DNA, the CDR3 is TGTGCCAGCAGCCCGCTGGGACAGGGGAACAATCAGCCCCAGCATTTT.